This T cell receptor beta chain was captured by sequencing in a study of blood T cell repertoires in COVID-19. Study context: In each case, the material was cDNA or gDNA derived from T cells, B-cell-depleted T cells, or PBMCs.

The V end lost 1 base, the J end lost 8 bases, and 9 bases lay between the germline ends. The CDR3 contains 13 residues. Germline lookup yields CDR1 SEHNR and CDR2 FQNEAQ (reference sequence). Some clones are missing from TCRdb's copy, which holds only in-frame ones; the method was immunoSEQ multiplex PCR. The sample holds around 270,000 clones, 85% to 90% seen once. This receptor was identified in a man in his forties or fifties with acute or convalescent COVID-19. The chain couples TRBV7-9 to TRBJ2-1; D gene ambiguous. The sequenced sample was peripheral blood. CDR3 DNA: TGTGCCAGCAGCTTAGGGAGCTTCCATGAGCAGTTCTTC. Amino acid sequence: CASSLGSFHEQFF.